This record covers a single T cell receptor (beta chain). Its antigen is not identified. Looked up from germline, CDR1 is LGHNA and CDR2 is YSLEER. The CDR3 loop spans 17 amino acids. V lost 2 bases and J 8 bases, leaving 21 bases between the germline ends. The sample comes from a study of T cell responses to AZD1222 COVID-19 vaccine. Study at large: Second doses that came at about 4 or about 12 weeks were put together.

Profiled with immunoSEQ multiplex PCR; TCRdb holds only in-frame clones, not every one. The data show approximately 190,000 clones, roughly 91% seen once. The study, taken as a whole, reports: Of the AZD1222 recipients, only five to seven were seropositive at baseline. Researchers report vaccine-associated CD4 TCRs spanning spike, with dominance at 160-218 and 743-854.

The V call is TRBV4-3, the J call TRBJ1-4; possibly TRBD1 for D (5 bases). This specimen consisted of peripheral blood, obtained on day 0 of AZD1222 vaccination. The receptor comes from an adult in good health. CDR3 DNA sequence: TGCGCCAGCAGCCAAAGGGCGACAGCCCGTCCGGGGGAAAAACTGTTTTTT. Its translation: CASSQRATARPGEKLFF.